This T cell receptor beta chain was found in a study of patients and donors after allogeneic stem cell transplantation. TCRdb re-called the RT-PCR reads with MiXCR, one entry per CDR3 protein. This table holds about a million distinct CDR3 sequences, under 20% found once. V lost 0 bases and J 6 bases, leaving 19 bases between the germline ends. Germline lookup yields CDR1 SGHRS and CDR2 YFSETQ. This CDR3 contains 17 residues. This clonotype was counted a few times. The origin of this receptor is a human donor who was either an allogeneic HSCT recipient or a stem cell or donor lymphocyte infusion donor (not recorded which). It is not recorded whose cells these are; they may come from a transplant donor. The rearrangement joins TRBV5-1 to TRBJ2-4, with TRBD2 as a possible D gene (5 bases). The specimen was blood, either unsorted or a sorted T cell fraction (not recorded which). The CDR3 protein is CASSLAAGTRVGNIQYF. CDR3 sequence (DNA): TGCGCCAGCAGCTTGGCCGCAGGTACGAGGGTGGGAAACATTCAGTACTTC.